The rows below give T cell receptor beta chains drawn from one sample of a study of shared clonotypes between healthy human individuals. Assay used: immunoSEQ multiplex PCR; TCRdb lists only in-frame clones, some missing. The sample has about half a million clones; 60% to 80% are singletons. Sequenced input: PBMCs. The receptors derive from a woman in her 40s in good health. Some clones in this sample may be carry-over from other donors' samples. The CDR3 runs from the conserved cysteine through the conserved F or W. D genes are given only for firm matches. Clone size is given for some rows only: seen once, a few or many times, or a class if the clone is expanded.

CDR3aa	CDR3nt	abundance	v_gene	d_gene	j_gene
CASSFLDPGELFF	TGTGCCAGCAGTTTCTTAGACCCCGGGGAGCTGTTTTTT	few	TRBV6-1	.	TRBJ2-2
CATSGTSRTYEQYF	TGTGCCACCAGCGGGACTAGCCGAACCTACGAGCAGTACTTC	.	TRBV15	TRBD2	TRBJ2-7
CASSETYYEQYF	TGCGCCAGCAGTGAGACCTACTACGAGCAGTACTTC	few	TRBV10-2	.	TRBJ2-7
CASSMTGTSGRLYNEQFF	TGTGCCAGCAGCATGACCGGGACTAGCGGGAGACTCTACAATGAGCAGTTCTTC	few	TRBV7-3	TRBD2	TRBJ2-1
CASSLGLRTGKTYEQYF	TGCGCCAGCAGCTTGGGGTTAAGGACAGGGAAGACCTACGAGCAGTACTTC	many	TRBV5-1	TRBD1	TRBJ2-7
CASSFGVGSADTQYF	TGCGCCAGCAGCTTCGGGGTTGGTAGCGCAGATACGCAGTATTTT	few	TRBV5-1	.	TRBJ2-3
CASSRKDEQFF	TGCGCCAGCAGCCGGAAGGATGAGCAGTTCTTC	.	TRBV4-1	.	TRBJ2-1
CAWRHGGDTQYF	TGTGCCTGGAGGCACGGGGGAGATACGCAGTATTTT	.	TRBV30	.	TRBJ2-3
CASSLGPVGELFF	TGCGCCAGCAGCTTGGGGCCAGTGGGGGAGCTGTTTTTT	.	TRBV5-1	.	TRBJ2-2
CASSYTSGNTGELFF	TGTGCCAGCAGTTACACTAGCGGGAACACCGGGGAGCTGTTTTTT	.	TRBV6-6	TRBD2	TRBJ2-2